A selection of T cell receptor beta chains follows, all from one sample in a study of B cell selection in AIRE deficiency. Assay: immunoSEQ multiplex PCR; the TCRdb copy retains only in-frame clones and omits some. The sample includes approximately 22,000 clones, about 93% seen only once; the top ten take roughly 1.5%. The source material was CD4+CD25+ Tregs sorted from PBMCs. The receptors originated from a human donor in good health. The CDR3 runs from the conserved cysteine through the conserved F or W. Each record gives: CDR3 protein, CDR3 DNA, clone size, V gene, J gene, D gene. A D gene is named only where the DNA matches it firmly. Clone size is given for some rows only: seen once, a few or many times, or a class if the clone is expanded.

CDR3: CASSKGGSSTGANVLTF
DNA: TGTGCCAGCAGCAAAGGCGGGAGCTCCACTGGGGCCAACGTCCTGACTTTC
size: -
V: TRBV21-1
J: TRBJ2-6
D: -

CDR3: CASSQLGSANSPLHF
DNA: TGTGCCAGCAGCCAATTGGGCAGTGCTAATTCACCCCTCCACTTT
size: -
V: TRBV7-2
J: TRBJ1-6
D: -

CDR3: CASSLGGPNYEQYF
DNA: TGTGCCAGCAGCTTAGGGGGACCGAACTACGAGCAGTACTTC
size: once
V: TRBV11-2
J: TRBJ2-7
D: -

CDR3: CASSLTGENTEAFF
DNA: TGCGCCAGCAGCTTGACAGGGGAGAACACTGAAGCTTTCTTT
size: -
V: TRBV5-1
J: TRBJ1-1
D: TRBD1

CDR3: CASSSPGTRRYEQYF
DNA: TGTGCCAGCAGTTCCCCCGGGACCCGCAGGTACGAGCAGTACTTC
size: -
V: TRBV27
J: TRBJ2-7
D: -

CDR3: CAWSVGGAAGNTIYF
DNA: TGTGCCTGGAGTGTAGGAGGGGCGGCTGGAAACACCATATATTTT
size: few
V: TRBV30
J: TRBJ1-3
D: -

CDR3: CASSLSWEGEGYTF
DNA: TGTGCCAGCAGCTTAAGCTGGGAGGGGGAAGGCTACACCTTC
size: once
V: TRBV7-9
J: TRBJ1-2
D: -

CDR3: CASSPRVREQFF
DNA: TGCGCCAGCAGCCCCCGGGTACGTGAGCAGTTCTTC
size: -
V: TRBV10-2
J: TRBJ2-1
D: -

CDR3: CASSSQGATDTQYF
DNA: TGTGCCAGCAGCTCACAGGGGGCGACAGATACGCAGTATTTT
size: -
V: TRBV5-4
J: TRBJ2-3
D: TRBD1

CDR3: CASSLGGQETQYF
DNA: TGCGCCAGCAGCTTAGGAGGGCAAGAGACCCAGTACTTC
size: -
V: TRBV5-1
J: TRBJ2-5
D: -

CDR3: CATLGQAFGSGANVLTF
DNA: TGTGCCACTCTGGGACAGGCCTTCGGCTCTGGGGCCAACGTCCTGACTTTC
size: -
V: TRBV28
J: TRBJ2-6
D: TRBD1

CDR3: CASSPLSNEQFF
DNA: TGTGCCAGCTCACCACTCTCGAATGAGCAGTTCTTC
size: -
V: TRBV18
J: TRBJ2-1
D: -

CDR3: CASSDPSSGNTIYF
DNA: TGCGCCAGCAGTGACCCCAGCTCTGGAAACACCATATATTTT
size: -
V: TRBV10-1
J: TRBJ1-3
D: -

CDR3: CSVQDNEKLFF
DNA: TGCAGTGTACAGGACAATGAAAAACTGTTTTTT
size: few
V: TRBV20-1
J: TRBJ1-4
D: -

CDR3: CASSFLGGNVADTQYF
DNA: TGTGCCAGCAGTTTTCTCGGAGGAAATGTTGCAGATACGCAGTATTTT
size: -
V: TRBV28
J: TRBJ2-3
D: -